This is a list of T cell receptor beta chains from one sample in a study of cytomegalovirus exposure and HLA in healthy donors. The repertoire was sequenced with immunoSEQ multiplex PCR; TCRdb's copy has only in-frame clones and lacks some. This sample carries 150,000 to 200,000 clones, approximately 80% of them seen once, and the ten largest clones take roughly 7.3%. Material for sequencing was PBMCs. The source is a male donor in good health and CMV-seropositive. The CDR3 runs from the conserved cysteine through the conserved F or W. The order of the fields is clone size, D gene, V gene, J gene, CDR3 DNA, CDR3 protein. A D gene is named only where the DNA matches it firmly. Not every row has a clone size; where given, it reads once, few, many or a size class.

clone size: NA; D gene: NA; V gene: TRBV2; J gene: TRBJ2-3; CDR3 DNA: TGTGCCAGCGGGAGATTGGACTCTTTCCGCACAGATACGCAGTATTTT; CDR3 protein: CASGRLDSFRTDTQYF
clone size: NA; D gene: NA; V gene: TRBV6-5; J gene: TRBJ2-3; CDR3 DNA: TGTGCCAGCGGCGCAGGGATGGGGTGGGGTACGCAGTATTTT; CDR3 protein: CASGAGMGWGTQYF
clone size: NA; D gene: NA; V gene: TRBV10-2; J gene: TRBJ1-2; CDR3 DNA: TGCGCCAGCAGGACAGTTCATGGCTACACCTTC; CDR3 protein: CASRTVHGYTF
clone size: NA; D gene: TRBD1; V gene: TRBV11-3; J gene: TRBJ2-1; CDR3 DNA: TGTGCCAGCAGCTACCGGGACAGCTTTAATGAAGAGCAGTTCTTC; CDR3 protein: CASSYRDSFNEEQFF
clone size: NA; D gene: NA; V gene: TRBV5-1; J gene: TRBJ2-7; CDR3 DNA: TGCGCCAGCAGCTTGTCGGGGTCCACCTCCTACGAGCAGTACTTC; CDR3 protein: CASSLSGSTSYEQYF
clone size: NA; D gene: TRBD2; V gene: TRBV6-1; J gene: TRBJ2-3; CDR3 DNA: TGTGCCAGCAGCCTGGCGGGGGGGTATACGCAGTATTTT; CDR3 protein: CASSLAGGYTQYF
clone size: once; D gene: NA; V gene: TRBV5-1; J gene: TRBJ2-1; CDR3 DNA: TGCGCCAGCAGCTTGTGGGGGACTGGCAATGAGCAGTTCTTC; CDR3 protein: CASSLWGTGNEQFF
clone size: few; D gene: TRBD1; V gene: TRBV10-1; J gene: TRBJ1-5; CDR3 DNA: TGCGCCAGCCGGGGACAGGGTTGTCAGCCCCAGCATTTT; CDR3 protein: CASRGQGCQPQHF
clone size: NA; D gene: TRBD2; V gene: TRBV6-6; J gene: TRBJ2-7; CDR3 DNA: TGTGCCAGCAGTCCCGGGACTAGAAACGACGAGCAGTACTTC; CDR3 protein: CASSPGTRNDEQYF
clone size: NA; D gene: NA; V gene: TRBV9; J gene: TRBJ1-1; CDR3 DNA: TGTGCCAGCAAACCAGTGAACACTGAAGCTTTCTTT; CDR3 protein: CASKPVNTEAFF
clone size: NA; D gene: TRBD1; V gene: TRBV11-3; J gene: TRBJ2-4; CDR3 DNA: TGTGCCAGCAGCTTAGATGGGAGACAGGGGGGAAACATTCAGTACTTC; CDR3 protein: CASSLDGRQGGNIQYF
clone size: NA; D gene: NA; V gene: TRBV11-2; J gene: TRBJ1-2; CDR3 DNA: TGTGCCAGCAGCTTAGGTAGGCAGGGTGATGGCTACACCTTC; CDR3 protein: CASSLGRQGDGYTF
clone size: NA; D gene: NA; V gene: TRBV5-6; J gene: TRBJ1-1; CDR3 DNA: TGTGCCAGCAGCTCCCCGCAGACCGGGATTACTGAAGCTTTCTTT; CDR3 protein: CASSSPQTGITEAFF
clone size: once; D gene: NA; V gene: TRBV19; J gene: TRBJ1-5; CDR3 DNA: TGTGCCAGTAGTATAGGACACCGCAATCAGCCCCAGCATTTT; CDR3 protein: CASSIGHRNQPQHF
clone size: NA; D gene: TRBD2; V gene: TRBV7-8; J gene: TRBJ2-1; CDR3 DNA: TGTGCCAGCAGCTCGTTTCGCGGGGGGGACTACAATGAGCAGTTCTTC; CDR3 protein: CASSSFRGGDYNEQFF
clone size: NA; D gene: NA; V gene: TRBV19; J gene: TRBJ1-4; CDR3 DNA: TGTGCCAGTAGTTTGCAGGGTGGGGAAAAACTGTTTTTT; CDR3 protein: CASSLQGGEKLFF
clone size: NA; D gene: NA; V gene: TRBV9; J gene: TRBJ1-3; CDR3 DNA: TGTGCCAGCAGCGCCCCCCTTAGTGACACCATATATTTT; CDR3 protein: CASSAPLSDTIYF
clone size: NA; D gene: NA; V gene: TRBV5-4; J gene: TRBJ1-4; CDR3 DNA: TGTGCCAGCAGCTTGGCAGGCCAGGAAAAACTGTTTTTT; CDR3 protein: CASSLAGQEKLFF
clone size: NA; D gene: NA; V gene: TRBV7-3; J gene: TRBJ2-5; CDR3 DNA: TGTGCCAGCAGCCCGTCGGGGAGGACGCCGCGAGAGACCCAGTACTTC; CDR3 protein: CASSPSGRTPRETQYF
clone size: NA; D gene: TRBD1; V gene: TRBV15; J gene: TRBJ2-1; CDR3 DNA: TGTGCCACCAGCAGGGACAGGGTCAATGAGCAGTTCTTC; CDR3 protein: CATSRDRVNEQFF
clone size: NA; D gene: TRBD2; V gene: TRBV13; J gene: TRBJ2-3; CDR3 DNA: TGTGCCAGCAGCTGGGGGACTAGTTCCGGTACGCAGTATTTT; CDR3 protein: CASSWGTSSGTQYF
clone size: once; D gene: NA; V gene: TRBV6-1; J gene: TRBJ2-3; CDR3 DNA: TGTGCCACACAGACGTCCGAAGTAACAGATACGCAGTATTTT; CDR3 protein: CATQTSEVTDTQYF
clone size: NA; D gene: NA; V gene: TRBV5-5; J gene: TRBJ2-5; CDR3 DNA: TGTGCCAGCAGCCCTCTAGCAGAAGAGACCCAGTACTTC; CDR3 protein: CASSPLAEETQYF
clone size: NA; D gene: TRBD1; V gene: TRBV6-1; J gene: TRBJ1-2; CDR3 DNA: TGTGCCAGCAGTGAAATTACAGGGGCCCGTCTCTATGGCTACACCTTC; CDR3 protein: CASSEITGARLYGYTF
clone size: once; D gene: TRBD1; V gene: TRBV28; J gene: TRBJ2-3; CDR3 DNA: TGTGCCAGCAGGGGGACAGGGGGAGGTTGGACATTAGATACGCAGTATTTT; CDR3 protein: CASRGTGGGWTLDTQYF
clone size: NA; D gene: NA; V gene: TRBV2; J gene: TRBJ2-4; CDR3 DNA: TGTGCCAGCATCGTCAAAAACATTCAGTACTTC; CDR3 protein: CASIVKNIQYF
clone size: NA; D gene: NA; V gene: TRBV6-5; J gene: TRBJ1-5; CDR3 DNA: TGTGCCAGCAGTACATACCCCGATCAGCCCCAGCATTTT; CDR3 protein: CASSTYPDQPQHF
clone size: NA; D gene: NA; V gene: TRBV11-2; J gene: TRBJ2-4; CDR3 DNA: TGTGCCAGCAGCCAGGTCCGGGGGAAGGCCAAAAACATTCAGTACTTC; CDR3 protein: CASSQVRGKAKNIQYF
clone size: NA; D gene: TRBD2; V gene: TRBV9; J gene: TRBJ2-3; CDR3 DNA: TGTGCCAGCAGCGATAGCGGGGGGATCACAGATACGCAGTATTTT; CDR3 protein: CASSDSGGITDTQYF
clone size: NA; D gene: TRBD2; V gene: TRBV4-3; J gene: TRBJ2-1; CDR3 DNA: TGCGCCAGCGCCTATAGCGGGGGGGTCAGCTCCTACAATGAGCAGTTCTTC; CDR3 protein: CASAYSGGVSSYNEQFF
clone size: NA; D gene: NA; V gene: TRBV19; J gene: TRBJ1-1; CDR3 DNA: TGTGCCAGTAGTATACAGGATGGCACTGAAGCTTTCTTT; CDR3 protein: CASSIQDGTEAFF
clone size: NA; D gene: NA; V gene: TRBV6-4; J gene: TRBJ1-2; CDR3 DNA: TGTGCCAGCAGTGCTACAGGGTCCGCGGGCTACACCTTC; CDR3 protein: CASSATGSAGYTF
clone size: NA; D gene: NA; V gene: TRBV6-1; J gene: TRBJ1-6; CDR3 DNA: TGTGCCAGCAGTGAGGATCCGGGTAGCAATTCACCCCTCCACTTT; CDR3 protein: CASSEDPGSNSPLHF
clone size: NA; D gene: TRBD1; V gene: TRBV4-3; J gene: TRBJ1-1; CDR3 DNA: TGCGCCAGCAGCCAGGATACCCAAACCGGACAGGCGGAAGCTTTCTTT; CDR3 protein: CASSQDTQTGQAEAFF
clone size: NA; D gene: TRBD2; V gene: TRBV5-4; J gene: TRBJ2-7; CDR3 DNA: TGTGCCAGCGGGAATCCGAGCGGGAGCTACGAGCAGTACTTC; CDR3 protein: CASGNPSGSYEQYF
clone size: NA; D gene: TRBD1; V gene: TRBV7-8; J gene: TRBJ1-6; CDR3 DNA: TGTGCCAGCAGCTCACGACAGGGACTGCCCCTCCACTTT; CDR3 protein: CASSSRQGLPLHF
clone size: NA; D gene: NA; V gene: TRBV5-6; J gene: TRBJ1-2; CDR3 DNA: TGTGCCAGCAGCTTGACCAACAGACCTAACTATGGCTACACCTTC; CDR3 protein: CASSLTNRPNYGYTF
clone size: few; D gene: TRBD1; V gene: TRBV6-4; J gene: TRBJ1-6; CDR3 DNA: TGTGCCAGCAGGAGGGACAGAGAGTCACCCCTCCACTTT; CDR3 protein: CASRRDRESPLHF
clone size: NA; D gene: NA; V gene: TRBV4-2; J gene: TRBJ1-1; CDR3 DNA: TGTGCCAGCAGCCGGCCGGGTGAGGACACTGAAGCTTTCTTT; CDR3 protein: CASSRPGEDTEAFF
clone size: NA; D gene: NA; V gene: TRBV5-6; J gene: TRBJ1-5; CDR3 DNA: TGTGCCAGCAGCTTGTGGGGGGGCAATCAGCCCCAGCATTTT; CDR3 protein: CASSLWGGNQPQHF
clone size: NA; D gene: NA; V gene: TRBV11-3; J gene: TRBJ2-3; CDR3 DNA: TGTGCCAGCAGCTTTAGTAGCACAGATACGCAGTATTTT; CDR3 protein: CASSFSSTDTQYF
clone size: few; D gene: NA; V gene: TRBV6-5; J gene: TRBJ1-1; CDR3 DNA: TGTGCCAGCAGGACTCGAGGGCAGGTTAACACTGAAGCTTTCTTT; CDR3 protein: CASRTRGQVNTEAFF
clone size: NA; D gene: NA; V gene: TRBV6-1; J gene: TRBJ2-3; CDR3 DNA: TGTGCCAGCAGTGAAATAGGTAGCAGAGCAGATACGCAGTATTTT; CDR3 protein: CASSEIGSRADTQYF
clone size: NA; D gene: TRBD2; V gene: TRBV28; J gene: TRBJ2-1; CDR3 DNA: TGTGCCAGCAGCTTTACTAGCGCGGGTCCAGGGTCTGAGCAGTTCTTC; CDR3 protein: CASSFTSAGPGSEQFF
clone size: NA; D gene: TRBD1; V gene: TRBV19; J gene: TRBJ1-5; CDR3 DNA: TGTGCCAGTAGTCGACAGGGGGGCAATCAGCCCCAGCATTTT; CDR3 protein: CASSRQGGNQPQHF
clone size: NA; D gene: NA; V gene: TRBV5-4; J gene: TRBJ2-7; CDR3 DNA: TGTGCCAGCAGCTTGTTCGGAGGGGCTTACAACGAGCAGTACTTC; CDR3 protein: CASSLFGGAYNEQYF
clone size: NA; D gene: NA; V gene: TRBV19; J gene: TRBJ1-2; CDR3 DNA: TGTGCCAGTAGTATAGTAGGCGGGACTTATGGCTACACCTTC; CDR3 protein: CASSIVGGTYGYTF
clone size: NA; D gene: NA; V gene: TRBV19; J gene: TRBJ1-4; CDR3 DNA: TGTGCCAGCCGATCCCGGGAAAAACTGTTTTTT; CDR3 protein: CASRSREKLFF